A single sample gave rise to the 25 T cell receptor beta chains below, sequenced in a study of a mutant IDH1 vaccine in newly diagnosed glioma. Their antigen targets remain unknown. Sample time point: week 11, during vaccination. Doses of 300 ug of mutant IDH1 20-mer peptide were given with topical imiquimod. Measured with immunoSEQ multiplex PCR; TCRdb has only the in-frame clones, and not every one. The sample consists of some 60,000 clones, 84% of them appearing once. The sequencing used PBMCs, collected from a glioma patient whose treatment included an IDH1 peptide vaccine. The receptors were sampled from a man aged 25-45 years with glioma.

V is TRBV7-2 and J is TRBJ2-1; 8 nucleotides align to TRBD2. CDR3 length: 16 amino acids. V shed 2 bases, J shed 6 bases, and the junction held 9 bases outside the gene matches. CDR1 and CDR2 (germline): SGHTA, FQGNSA. In DNA form, the CDR3 reads TGTGCCAGCAGCTTAATGGTCGCGGGGGGAGTCAATGAGCAGTTCTTC. Translated, it gives CASSLMVAGGVNEQFF.

The rearrangement links TRBV2 to TRBJ1-1; TRBD1 agrees at 9 bases. CDR3 length: 14 amino acids. V was pared by 7 bases and J by 3 bases, with 6 bases of the junction left unmatched. Germline values: CDR1 SNHLY, CDR2 FYNNEI. CDR3 loop: CASTAQGADTEAFF. In DNA, the CDR3 is TGTGCCAGCACCGCACAGGGGGCAGACACTGAAGCTTTCTTT.

The J gene is TRBJ2-1, the V gene TRBV19; 7 positions agree with TRBD2. Germline V gene data show CDR1 as LNHDA and CDR2 as SQIVND (reference sequence). V was clipped by 6 bases and J by 0 bases; unmatched bases: 14. This CDR3 region has 18 residues. CDR3 region: CASRTGGVDYSSYNEQFF. The CDR3 DNA reads TGTGCCAGTAGGACGGGGGGTGTTGACTACTCCTCCTACAATGAGCAGTTCTTC.

This rearrangement joins TRBV10-1 to TRBJ2-1, with 8 nucleotides matching TRBD2. Germline lookup yields CDR1 WNHNN and CDR2 SYGVQD (reference sequence). The CDR3 extends over 17 amino acids. With V trimmed by 3 bases and J by 5 bases, 12 bases remained unmatched. CDR3 coding DNA: TGCGCCAGCAGTGAAAGCCGGGCTAGCGGGCGAAACAATGAGCAGTTCTTC. It is translated as CASSESRASGRNNEQFF.

The V gene is TRBV27, the J gene TRBJ2-7, with D perhaps TRBD1 or TRBD2 (6 bases each). Germline V gene data show CDR1 as MNHEY and CDR2 as SMNVEV (reference sequence). This CDR3 is 13 amino acids long. With 8 bases removed from V and 6 bases from J, the gap between germline ends came to 17 bases. The CDR3 protein is CASGPRGGSEQYF. CDR3 in DNA: TGTGCCAGCGGCCCCCGAGGGGGGTCCGAGCAGTACTTC.

This clone has a handful of counts. The rearrangement links TRBV7-3 to TRBJ2-1; D ambiguous. Germline V gives CDR1 SGHTA, CDR2 FQGTGA. V was shortened by 5 bases and J by 4 bases, with 9 bases between the two germline ends. The CDR3 sequence is 13 residues long. Here the CDR3 DNA reads TGTGCCAGCAGCCCCGACCGGTACAATGAGCAGTTCTTC. It is translated as CASSPDRYNEQFF.

This clone was counted a single time. The chain uses TRBV9 and TRBJ2-1; TRBD2 is a possible D gene (5 bases). Germline CDR1 SGDLS, CDR2 YYNGEE. V lost 4 bases, J lost 3 bases, and 17 bases lay in between. This CDR3 region has 16 residues. The CDR3 bases are TGTGCCAGCAGCCTCACGCCGGGAATTAGCTACAATGAGCAGTTCTTC. Amino acid sequence: CASSLTPGISYNEQFF. The entire variable domain, with the rest obtained from reference TRBV9 and TRBJ2-1, is as follows: DSGVTQTPKHLITATGQRVTLRCSPRSGDLSVYWYQQSLDQGLQFLIQYYNGEERAKGNILERFSAQQFPDLHSELNLSSLELGDSALYFCASSLTPGISYNEQFFGPGTRLTVL.

This clone has only one observation. The chain joins TRBV6-6 to TRBJ1-6; TRBD1 is a possible D gene (5 bases). V was clipped by 4 bases and J by 9 bases, with 13 bases between them. This CDR3 contains 14 residues. CDR1 is MNHNY, CDR2 SVGAGI, per germline (reference sequence). The CDR3: CASSSWDPGSPLHF. The CDR3 region has the DNA TGTGCCAGCAGTTCCTGGGACCCAGGTTCACCCCTCCACTTT.

The rearrangement uses TRBV5-5 and TRBJ1-2, with D perhaps matching TRBD1 (5 bases). The germline CDR1 and CDR2 sequences are SGHKS and YYEKEE (reference sequence). Trimming took off 4 bases at V and 2 bases at J, with 9 bases between the two ends. The CDR3 extends over 13 amino acids. CDR3 bases: TGTGCCAGCAGCCGGGGGTGGAACTATGGCTACACCTTC. Amino acids: CASSRGWNYGYTF.

This clone was counted once. The chain recombines TRBV5-5 with TRBJ1-6; D gene ambiguous. V was trimmed by 1 base and J by 6 bases, leaving 11 bases between them. The CDR3 is made up of 15 amino acids. Germline V gene lookup returns CDR1 SGHKS and CDR2 YYEKEE (reference sequence). The CDR3 region has the DNA TGTGCCAGCAGCTTGCGAGGGATTCCTAATTCACCCCTCCACTTT. Protein product: CASSLRGIPNSPLHF. Drawing the rest from reference TRBV5-5 and TRBJ1-6, the complete variable domain is DAGVTQSPTHLIKTRGQQVTLRCSPISGHKSVSWYQQVLGQGPQFIFQYYEKEERGRGNFPDRFSARQFPNYSSELNVNALLLGDSALYLCASSLRGIPNSPLHFGNGTRLTVT.

This chain links TRBV11-3 with TRBJ2-1; no clear D gene. The CDR3 totals 12 residues. Looked up from germline, CDR1 is SGHNT and CDR2 is YENEEA. V dropped 1 base and J dropped 6 bases, with 4 bases sitting between them. CDR3 sequence (DNA): TGTGCCAGCAGCTTAGTAGCCAATGAGCAGTTCTTC. It encodes CASSLVANEQFF. Complete variable domain (other parts from reference TRBV11-3 and TRBJ2-1): EAGVVQSPRYKIIEKKQPVAFWCNPISGHNTLYWYLQNLGQGPELLIRYENEEAVDDSQLPKDRFSAERLKGVDSTLKIQPAELGDSAVYLCASSLVANEQFFGPGTRLTVL.

The rearrangement uses TRBV7-9 and TRBJ2-7; 11 bases are a match to TRBD1. V lost 1 base and J lost 5; bases outside the gene matches: 7. Germline values: CDR1 SEHNR, CDR2 FQNEAQ (reference sequence). The CDR3 is 16 residues long. In DNA, the CDR3 is TGTGCCAGCAGCTTAGGGCGCCGGACAGGGGGCGACGAGCAGTACTTC. This sequence encodes CASSLGRRTGGDEQYF.

V is TRBV28 and J is TRBJ1-1; TRBD1 agrees at 9 bases. The germline gives CDR1 MDHEN, CDR2 SYDVKM. This CDR3 is built from 16 residues. Germline trimming cut 5 bases from V and 5 bases from J; bases unmatched to any gene: 12. CDR3 bases: TGTGCCAGCAGTACCCCAATGGAGGACAGGGGAACTGAAGCTTTCTTT. It codes for CASSTPMEDRGTEAFF. Based on the CDR3 plus reference TRBV28 and TRBJ1-1, the full variable domain is DVKVTQSSRYLVKRTGEKVFLECVQDMDHENMFWYRQDPGLGLRLIYFSYDVKMKEKGDIPEGYSVSREKKERFSLILESASTNQTSMYLCASSTPMEDRGTEAFFGQGTRLTVV.

J is TRBJ2-4 and V is TRBV27; 8 nucleotides match TRBD1. The germline V gene has CDR1 MNHEY and CDR2 SMNVEV (reference sequence). The V gene end was trimmed by 4 bases and the J gene end by 8 bases; junction bases not matched to a gene: 7. The CDR3 extends over 14 amino acids. The CDR3 region has the DNA TGTGCCAGCAGTTCATTCCACAGGGGGGACATTCAGTACTTC. Translated: CASSSFHRGDIQYF.

J is TRBJ2-7 and V is TRBV7-9; D is perhaps TRBD2 (5 bases). This CDR3 region has 14 residues. The V gene lost 2 bases and the J gene lost 6 bases, with 14 bases spanning the gap. CDR1 is SEHNR, CDR2 FQNEAQ, per germline (reference sequence). The CDR3: CASSLSAGDGEQYF. The CDR3 coding sequence is TGTGCCAGCAGCTTAAGCGCGGGCGATGGCGAGCAGTACTTC.

The chain combines TRBV7-2 with TRBJ1-2; a possible D gene is TRBD1 (6 bases). Germline V lookup: CDR1 SGHTA, CDR2 FQGNSA. The CDR3 is made up of 16 amino acids. V was cut by 1 base and J by 4 bases, with 16 bases left in between. In DNA form, the CDR3 reads TGTGCCAGCAGCTTAGGCCTCGCGCAGGGGAGCTATGGCTACACCTTC. This encodes CASSLGLAQGSYGYTF.

The chain has TRBV4-2 and TRBJ1-1, with D possibly matching TRBD1 (5 bases). The CDR3 contains 14 residues. CDR1 and CDR2 from the germline V gene are LGHNA and YNFKEQ. V lost 7 bases and J 1 base, leaving 13 bases between the germline ends. The chain's CDR3 is CASIPGGRNTEAFF. In DNA, the CDR3 is TGTGCCAGCATCCCGGGGGGGAGGAACACTGAAGCTTTCTTT.

The rearrangement links TRBV6-1 to TRBJ1-1, with D perhaps TRBD1 (5 bases). The CDR3 extends over 13 amino acids. V was trimmed by 2 bases and J by 9 bases, leaving 13 bases between them. Germline CDR1 reads MNHNS; CDR2 reads SASEGT. CDR3 sequence reads: CASSETQGSQAFF. CDR3 DNA: TGTGCCAGCAGTGAAACTCAGGGATCTCAAGCTTTCTTT.

The rearrangement joins TRBV2 to TRBJ1-2; D unresolved. The V end lost 4 bases, the J end lost 6 bases, and 12 bases lay between the germline ends. The CDR3 runs to 13 residues. Germline lookup yields CDR1 SNHLY and CDR2 FYNNEI. CDR3 loop: CASSVHPGDGYTF. The CDR3 DNA reads TGTGCCAGCAGTGTCCACCCCGGGGATGGCTACACCTTC.

CDR3 sequence reads: CASSLGEGRTINSPLHF. The CDR3 DNA reads as TGTGCCAGCAGCTTGGGAGAGGGCAGGACGATTAATTCACCCCTCCACTTT. The rearrangement joins TRBV5-8 to TRBJ1-6; D is undetermined. Germline assignment: CDR1 SGHTS and CDR2 YDEGEE. The CDR3 runs 17 residues. The V end was cut by 0 bases, the J end by 6 bases, with 16 bases between.

The V gene is TRBV28, the J gene TRBJ1-2; D may be TRBD1 (5 bases). CDR3 length equals 14 residues. The ends were cut back, 2 bases at V and 3 bases at J, with 10 bases in the middle. Germline V gene data show CDR1 as MDHEN and CDR2 as SYDVKM. CDR3 nucleotides: TGTGCCAGCAGTTTAGCCGACAGCCACTATGGCTACACCTTC. Translating gives CASSLADSHYGYTF.

V usage is TRBV21-1 and J usage is TRBJ1-5; the listed D gene, TRBD1, was not tested against the DNA. TRBV21-1 is a pseudogene locus. The CDR3 sequence is 16 residues long. As DNA, the CDR3 is TGTGCCAGCAGCCGAGCACAGTCTTTAAGCAATCAGCCCCAGCATTTT. Amino acids: CASSRAQSLSNQPQHF.

V is TRBV15 and J is TRBJ1-5, with 10 bases matching TRBD1. This CDR3 comprises 15 residues. V lost 3 bases to trimming and J lost 6 bases; unmatched junction nucleotides: 5. Per the germline V gene, CDR1 is LNHNV and CDR2 is YYDKDF (reference sequence). In nucleotides, the CDR3 is TGTGCCACCAGCAGCGACAGGGGGCAAGGTCAGCCCCAGCATTTT. Its translation is CATSSDRGQGQPQHF.

The chain has TRBV28 and TRBJ1-1; TRBD1 matches at 7 bases. The CDR3 runs to 15 residues. CDR1 is MDHEN, CDR2 SYDVKM, per germline. The junction had 7 bases not matched to a gene; V was cut back by 6 bases and J by 0 bases. The CDR3 DNA sequence: TGTGCCAGCAGCCAAATAGACAGGGTGAACACTGAAGCTTTCTTT. It specifies CASSQIDRVNTEAFF.

The genes are TRBV6-1 and TRBJ1-1; the D gene is possibly TRBD1 (5 bases). Germline CDR1 is MNHNS and CDR2 is SASEGT. Trimming took 6 bases from V and 4 from J, leaving 12 bases between them. CDR3 size: 13 residues. The DNA of the CDR3 is TGTGCCAGCAGCACAGGTTTGGGCACTGAAGCTTTCTTT. Amino acid sequence: CASSTGLGTEAFF.